This T cell receptor (beta chain) was found in a study of T cells in Graves' hyperthyroidism and ophthalmopathy. Whole-study context: Staff took peripheral blood when the initial diagnosis was made, before any treatment began.

Turning to this clonotype: Its antigen is currently unknown.

Using RNA transcripts as the source, TCR beta CDR3 regions were amplified. The primer set for the first-round RT-PCR of the TCR CDR3 was HTBI. TCRdb independently ran MiXCR on the multiplex PCR reads; one entry per CDR3 protein. This table has 340,000 or so distinct CDR3 sequences, over 20% appearing once. Among the patients, aged 18 to 65, hyperthyroidism was newly diagnosed and had lasted under 2 months. Uncontrolled infection, other autoimmune disease, pregnancy or lactation led to exclusion. Study-level points and caveats: The model's output predicted ophthalmopathy at a median of roughly 6.9 months prior to onset.

Germline V CDR1 and CDR2: KGHDR, SFDVKD. The length of the CDR3 is 16 residues. V was clipped by 5 bases and J by 6 bases; unmatched bases: 10. The TCR originated in a woman in her fifties or sixties with Graves' hyperthyroidism. Sequencing was performed on blood. The chain is built from TRBV24-1 and TRBJ2-1; 9 bases line up with TRBD1. The CDR3 bases are TGTGCCACCAGTGTGGGGGGACAGGGCCACTCCAATGAGCAGTTCTTC. The encoded protein is CATSVGGQGHSNEQFF.